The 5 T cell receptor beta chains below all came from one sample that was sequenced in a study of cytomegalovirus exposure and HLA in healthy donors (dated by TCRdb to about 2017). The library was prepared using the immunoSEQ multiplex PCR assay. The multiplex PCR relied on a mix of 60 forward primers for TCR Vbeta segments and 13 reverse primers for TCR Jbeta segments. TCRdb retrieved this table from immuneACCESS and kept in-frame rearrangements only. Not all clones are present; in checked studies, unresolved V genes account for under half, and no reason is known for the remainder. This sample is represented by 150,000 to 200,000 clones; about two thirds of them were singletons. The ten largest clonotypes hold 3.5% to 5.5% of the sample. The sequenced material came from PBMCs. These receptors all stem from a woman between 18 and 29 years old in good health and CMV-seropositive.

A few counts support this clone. The CDR3 nucleotides read TGTGCCAGCAGTGCTGGAGGGGCTGTGACGAAGCAGTACTTC. Its translation: CASSAGGAVTKQYF. The chain is built from TRBV2 and TRBJ2-7, with D possibly TRBD2 on 6 matching bases. V lost 4 bases and J 8 bases, leaving 18 bases between the germline ends. This CDR3 spans 14 amino acids. Per germline, CDR1 SNHLY and CDR2 FYNNEI.

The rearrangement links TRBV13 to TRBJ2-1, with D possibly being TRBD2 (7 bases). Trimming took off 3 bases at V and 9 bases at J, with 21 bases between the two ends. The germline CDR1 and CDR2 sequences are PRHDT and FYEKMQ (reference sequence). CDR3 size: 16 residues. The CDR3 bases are TGTGCCAGCAGCTTGGGGGCGGGGGTTCCGCATCGTGAGCAGTTCTTC. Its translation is CASSLGAGVPHREQFF.

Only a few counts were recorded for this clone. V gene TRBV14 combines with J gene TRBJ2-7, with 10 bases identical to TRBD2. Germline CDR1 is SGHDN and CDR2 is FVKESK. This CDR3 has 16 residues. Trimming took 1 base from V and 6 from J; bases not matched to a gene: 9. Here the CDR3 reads CASSQVASGRWGEQYF. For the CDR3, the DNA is TGTGCCAGCAGCCAAGTCGCTAGCGGGAGATGGGGCGAGCAGTACTTC.

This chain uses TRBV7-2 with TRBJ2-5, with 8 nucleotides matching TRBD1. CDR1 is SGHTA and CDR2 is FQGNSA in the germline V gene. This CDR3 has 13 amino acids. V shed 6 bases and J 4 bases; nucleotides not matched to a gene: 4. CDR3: CASRSQGGETQYF. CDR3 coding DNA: TGTGCCAGCAGGTCACAGGGGGGAGAGACCCAGTACTTC.

This CDR3 reads CAWSVILAGETQYF. CDR3 nucleotides: TGTGCCTGGAGTGTAATACTAGCAGGCGAGACCCAGTACTTC. The chain carries TRBV30 and TRBJ2-5; weak D call: TRBD2 (6 bases). The germline gives CDR1 GTSNPN, CDR2 SVGIG (reference sequence). The germline V and J ends were trimmed by 0 bases and 5 bases, with 13 bases remaining between them. The CDR3 is made up of 14 amino acids.